Each of the 9 T cell receptor beta chains below was sequenced from the same sample in a study of technical replicates of blood from a few donors. The repertoire was sequenced with immunoSEQ multiplex PCR; TCRdb's copy has only in-frame clones and lacks some. In the table there are approximately 73,000 clones, around 90% of which are singletons. Sequenced input: T cells isolated from PBMCs. Receptors were obtained from a human donor in good health.

The chain recombines TRBV12-2 with TRBJ1-5. TRBV12-2 constitutes a pseudogene. This CDR3 has 20 amino acids. CDR3 sequence: CASRLFQSRRCKYGNQPQHF. CDR3 coding DNA: TGTGCAAGTCGCTTATTCCAGTCCCGGCGGTGTAAGTACGGCAATCAGCCCCAGCATTTT.

The chain is built from TRBV19 and TRBJ1-2, with TRBD1 matching over 10 bases. The germline gives CDR1 LNHDA, CDR2 SQIVND (reference sequence). V shed 1 base and J 4 bases; nucleotides not matched to a gene: 0. This CDR3 comprises 14 residues. CDR3 in amino acids: CASSIGQGAYGYTF. The CDR3 DNA reads TGTGCCAGTAGTATAGGACAGGGGGCCTATGGCTACACCTTC.

This chain connects TRBV9 to TRBJ2-3, with 9 bases aligning to TRBD2. CDR3 length equals 16 residues. With 4 bases clipped from V and 11 bases from J, the junction kept 17 bases outside the gene matches. The germline CDR1 and CDR2 sequences are SGDLS and YYNGEE. DNA for the CDR3: TGTGCCAGCAGCCACCCTGCGCGGGAGGGGGGCTACGGGCAGTATTTT. Protein product: CASSHPAREGGYGQYF.

The V call is TRBV18, the J call TRBJ1-1, with 8 bases fitting TRBD1. There are 15 residues in the CDR3. The ends lost 7 bases at V and 0 bases at J; junction bases unmatched: 7. Germline V gives CDR1 KGHSH, CDR2 LQKENI. CDR3 nucleotides: TGTGCCAGCTTGGCTGACAGGGGTCTGAACACTGAAGCTTTCTTT. This encodes CASLADRGLNTEAFF.

This chain uses TRBV11-2 with TRBJ1-2; 9 nucleotides line up with TRBD1. The CDR3 runs to 17 residues. In germline, CDR1 is SGHAT, CDR2 FQNNGV. V trimming: 6 bases; J trimming: 5 bases; junction bases outside the gene matches: 16. CDR3 nucleotides: TGTGCCAGCAGATTCAACAGGGGGCCCCGAGGGAGATATGGCTACACCTTC. Its translation is CASRFNRGPRGRYGYTF. Drawing the rest from reference TRBV11-2 and TRBJ1-2, the complete variable domain is EAGVAQSPRYKIIEKRQSVAFWCNPISGHATLYWYQQILGQGPKLLIQFQNNGVVDDSQLPKDRFSAERLKGVDSTLKIQPAKLEDSAVYLCASRFNRGPRGRYGYTFGSGTRLTVV.

The chain is built from TRBV2 and TRBJ2-7, with 9 bases aligning to TRBD1. Germline CDR1 SNHLY, CDR2 FYNNEI. The CDR3 totals 15 residues. The J segment lost 5 bases and the V segment lost 6 bases, leaving 11 bases of the junction unmatched. This CDR3 is CASSHRDREYHEQYF. CDR3 in DNA: TGTGCCAGCAGCCACCGGGACAGGGAATACCACGAGCAGTACTTC.

The J gene is TRBJ1-3, the V gene TRBV11-2, with D maybe TRBD1 (5 bases). V lost 3 bases and J lost 0, with 15 bases in between. The CDR3 length is 17 residues. Germline loops: CDR1 SGHAT, CDR2 FQNNGV. The CDR3 DNA follows: TGTGCCAGCAGCTTCCTAAGGAGCAGGGACTCTGGAAACACCATATATTTT. Its translation: CASSFLRSRDSGNTIYF.

The V and J genes are TRBV9 and TRBJ2-7; D possibly corresponds to TRBD1 (5 bases). There are 13 residues in the CDR3. CDR1 and CDR2 from the germline V gene are SGDLS and YYNGEE. The ends were cut back, 4 bases at V and 3 bases at J, with 11 bases in the middle. In DNA, the CDR3 is TGTGCCAGCAGCCAAGGACACTTCTACGAGCAGTACTTC. Amino acid sequence: CASSQGHFYEQYF.

This chain connects TRBV11-3 to TRBJ2-7, with D possibly being TRBD1 (5 bases). The germline V and J ends were trimmed by 5 bases and 4 bases, with 18 bases remaining between them. Per the germline V gene, CDR1 is SGHNT and CDR2 is YENEEA. This CDR3 spans 15 amino acids. CDR3 region: CASSPWGQGGYEQYF. The CDR3 DNA reads TGTGCCAGCAGCCCCTGGGGCCAAGGCGGATACGAGCAGTACTTC. Full variable domain (rest looked up from reference TRBV11-3 and TRBJ2-7): EAGVVQSPRYKIIEKKQPVAFWCNPISGHNTLYWYLQNLGQGPELLIRYENEEAVDDSQLPKDRFSAERLKGVDSTLKIQPAELGDSAVYLCASSPWGQGGYEQYFGPGTRLTVT.